This T cell receptor beta chain was captured in a study of blood T cell repertoires in COVID-19. At the level of the study: T cells, B-cell-depleted T cells, or PBMCs provided the cDNA or gDNA that served as material.

In the source study's methods: Nucleated cell counts were estimated from reference gene primer amplification. Libraries were prepared by immunoSEQ multiplex PCR; TCRdb keeps only in-frame clonotypes and omits some of them. V, J and clone size are those of that table, while D and trimming were read from the DNA. The table lists more than 120,000 clones, around nine tenths of them singletons. This CDR3 is built from 16 residues. Germline V gives CDR1 MNHEY, CDR2 SMNVEV (reference sequence). Deletions cut 4 bases from V and 0 bases from J, with 13 bases between. Sequencing was done on a sample of peripheral blood. This sequence joins TRBV27 and TRBJ1-5; tentative D call: TRBD1 (5 bases). This clonotype was sampled from a woman in her 50s with active or convalescent COVID-19. The CDR3 protein is CASSSSKTGSNQPQHF. CDR3 nucleotides: TGTGCCAGCAGTTCCTCGAAAACAGGTAGCAATCAGCCCCAGCATTTT.